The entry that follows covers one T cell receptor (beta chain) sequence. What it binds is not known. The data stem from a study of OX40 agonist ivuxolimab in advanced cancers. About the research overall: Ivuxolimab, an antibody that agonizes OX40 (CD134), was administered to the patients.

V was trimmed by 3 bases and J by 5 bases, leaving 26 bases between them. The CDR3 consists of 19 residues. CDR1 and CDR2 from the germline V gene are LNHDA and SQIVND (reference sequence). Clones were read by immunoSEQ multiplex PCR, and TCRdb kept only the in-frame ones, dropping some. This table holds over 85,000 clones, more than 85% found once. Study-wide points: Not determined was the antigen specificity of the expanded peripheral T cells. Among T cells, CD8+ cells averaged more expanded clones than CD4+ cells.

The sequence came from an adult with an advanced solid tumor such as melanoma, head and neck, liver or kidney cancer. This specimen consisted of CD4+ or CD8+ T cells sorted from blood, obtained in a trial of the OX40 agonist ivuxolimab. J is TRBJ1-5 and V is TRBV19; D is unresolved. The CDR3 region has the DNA TGTGCCAGTAGTATGGGCAGGTTTCGGTCGAAACCCGGGCATCAGCCCCAGCATTTT. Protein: CASSMGRFRSKPGHQPQHF.